This T cell receptor (beta chain) is drawn from a study of a mutant IDH1 vaccine in newly diagnosed glioma. Study background: Vaccination followed radiotherapy alone by 4-6 weeks, or accompanied temozolomide cycles. Treated patients comprised 62.5% males and around 40% females, mean age about 44 years.

Sequencing was performed with immunoSEQ multiplex PCR; in TCRdb, only in-frame clones are kept and a portion is missing. Counted here are under 40,000 clones, 78% occurring once; the ten biggest clones make up about 11%. Note on this clone: As yet, its antigen is unknown.

V was pared by 2 bases and J by 7 bases, with 14 bases of the junction left unmatched. Germline CDR1 reads SGHRS; CDR2 reads YFSETQ. The CDR3 sequence is 16 residues long. Time point specified: week 35, safety follow-up. Each dose of the vaccine consisted of 300 ug of mutant IDH1 20-mer peptide, with topical imiquimod. This rearrangement joins TRBV5-1 to TRBJ2-5; TRBD1 matches at 7 bases. The receptor comes from a woman aged 35 to 49 with glioma. The sample was PBMCs, taken from a glioma patient whose treatment included an IDH1 peptide vaccine. This chain's CDR3 is CASSLTGQPRTGTQYF. For the CDR3, the DNA is TGCGCCAGCAGCTTAACGGGACAGCCACGAACAGGGACCCAGTACTTC. The full variable domain, rest sourced from reference TRBV5-1 and TRBJ2-5, is KAGVTQTPRYLIKTRGQQVTLSCSPISGHRSVSWYQQTPGQGLQFLFEYFSETQRNKGNFPGRFSGRQFSNSRSEMNVSTLELGDSALYLCASSLTGQPRTGTQYFGPGTRLLVL.